Detailed here is one T cell receptor (beta chain). Its target antigen remains unknown. The input lacks base qualities; no much larger clone sits a single base away. The data are from a study of graft-versus-host responses after intestinal transplantation (dated by TCRdb to the early 2020s). With respect to the entire study: The transplants that recipients got were multivisceral, liver-intestinal, or isolated intestinal. Every recipient was given anti-thymocyte globulin induction, followed by 3 to 4 years of maintenance tacrolimus and steroids. Bulk TCR-beta CDR3 sequencing was used to track graft-versus-host and host-versus-graft alloreactive T cell clones in the graft, circulation and bone marrow after intestinal transplantation. To identify alloreactive clones, pre-transplant mixed lymphocyte reaction products were sequenced and compared with unstimulated pre-transplant donor and recipient T cells. The cohort enrolled 24 intestinal transplant recipients, one of whom was a retransplant, and 3 patients without pretransplant specimens were excluded. A peak of at least 4% donor T cells among recipient peripheral blood mononuclear cells was the definition used for donor T cell macrochimerism. Rather than going through the commercial service, samples from three later patients were sequenced in-house on an Illumina MiSeq and processed with MiXCR. General study outcomes and caveats: In the allografts of patients with donor T cell macrochimerism, GvH to HvG T cell clonal ratios were high. GvH clones were found in recipient bone marrow, and some of the GvH clones appeared earlier in ileal mucosa or blood, which is consistent with an intestinal mucosal origin. Early after transplant, peak levels of circulating GvH clones were found to be associated with declines in HvG clones. The relatively low number and heterogeneity of intestinal transplant patients limited the conclusions.

The CDR3 has 16 amino acids, counting the end cysteine and phenylalanine. Only the CDR3 region is kept as DNA, spanning 48 bases read in frame from base 1. CDR1 SGHTA and CDR2 FQGNSA are derived from the germline V gene. Preparation of the library involved the immunoSEQ multiplex PCR assay. In most patients, genomic DNA was isolated using the Qiagen DNeasy Blood and Tissue Kit and sent frozen to Adaptive Biotechnologies for TCR sequencing. High-throughput TCR-beta CDR3 sequencing of genomic DNA from most patients was performed by Adaptive Biotechnologies. In the source study's methods: TCR sequencing data for approximately 17 patients were retrieved from Adaptive's ImmunoSEQ software; three other patients were processed with MiXCR and VDJtools. To correct CD4 versus CD8 sorting errors, any sequence found in both subsets at a frequency ratio below 5:1 was removed. Because the origin of CDR3 nucleotide sequences shared between donor and recipient could not be assigned, those sequences were removed. To count as alloreactive, a clone needed at least 2-fold expansion over unstimulated cells and a minimum CFSE-low frequency of 0.002% (template counts) or 0.001% (read counts). Mappable clones were those detected in sequenced pre-transplant spleen, lymph node, or MLR CFSE-low populations of the donor or recipient. The cumulative frequency of alloreactive clones was calculated as a percentage of all sequences, weighted by copy number. TCRdb obtained this table from immuneACCESS and retained in-frame rearrangements with V and J assigned. These tables miss some clones; where compared with another copy, unresolved V genes account for less than half of the shortfall, and the remainder is unexplained. V and J calls and clone size are copied from that table; D and trimming were computed from the DNA. Counted in this sample were over 80,000 clones; about nine tenths of them appeared once. The biggest ten clones account for about 0.18% of the sample.

The sample's time point label, in plain terms: cells obtained before transplantation from donor or recipient. CD3+CD4+ and CD3+CD8+ populations were FACS-sorted from unstimulated pre-transplant donor and recipient cells taken from spleen or lymph nodes. The rearranged segments are TRBV7-2 and TRBJ2-5; the D gene is possibly TRBD1, with 6 bases matching. The tail of the sequence fits TRBJ2-7 better, so the J call may be wrong. Material: unstimulated CD4+ T cells sorted from spleen or lymph node cells, obtained before transplant. This receptor was identified in a human donor who was the organ donor for an intestinal transplant. Here the CDR3 is given as CASSFLDSKASYEQYF. The DNA is as follows: TGTGCCAGCAGCTTTTTGGACAGCAAAGCCTCCTACGAGCAGTACTTC.